This is a list of T cell receptor beta chains from one sample in a study of cytomegalovirus exposure and HLA in healthy donors. Libraries were prepared by immunoSEQ multiplex PCR; TCRdb keeps only in-frame clonotypes and omits some of them. Among 250,000 to 400,000 clones listed, around 90% were seen once. The sequencing sample was made of PBMCs. These receptors were collected from a man younger than 45 in good health and CMV-seronegative. CDR3s include the opening cysteine and the closing phenylalanine or tryptophan. Fields, in order: J gene, D gene, clone size, V gene, CDR3 protein, CDR3 DNA. The D gene is left open where the match is weak. Only some rows state a clone size, as once, few, many or a class for expanded clones.

j_call: TRBJ2-3; d_call: TRBD2; clone_size: -; v_call: TRBV11-3; cdr3_aa: CASSARLAGGPDTQYF; cdr3_nt: TGTGCCAGCAGCGCTAGACTAGCGGGGGGGCCGGATACGCAGTATTTT
j_call: TRBJ1-5; d_call: -; clone_size: -; v_call: TRBV6-1; cdr3_aa: CASSPGENQPQHF; cdr3_nt: TGTGCCAGCAGCCCAGGGGAAAATCAGCCCCAGCATTTT
j_call: TRBJ1-2; d_call: -; clone_size: medium-sized; v_call: TRBV6-1; cdr3_aa: CASSELAGTNYGYTF; cdr3_nt: TGTGCCAGCAGTGAATTGGCAGGGACTAACTATGGCTACACCTTC
j_call: TRBJ1-1; d_call: -; clone_size: -; v_call: TRBV10-1; cdr3_aa: CASSLGQNTEAFF; cdr3_nt: TGCGCCAGCAGTCTGGGACAGAACACTGAAGCTTTCTTT
j_call: TRBJ1-2; d_call: -; clone_size: -; v_call: TRBV18; cdr3_aa: CASSPPANYGYTF; cdr3_nt: TGTGCCAGCTCACCACCAGCGAACTATGGCTACACCTTC
j_call: TRBJ1-5; d_call: -; clone_size: -; v_call: TRBV7-6; cdr3_aa: CASSLGPGSPLNNQPQHF; cdr3_nt: TGTGCCAGCAGCTTAGGCCCGGGATCCCCACTCAACAATCAGCCCCAGCATTTT
j_call: TRBJ2-7; d_call: -; clone_size: -; v_call: TRBV29-1; cdr3_aa: CSVTLNRQLYEQYF; cdr3_nt: TGCAGCGTTACCCTAAACCGACAACTCTACGAGCAGTACTTC
j_call: TRBJ1-6; d_call: -; clone_size: -; v_call: TRBV10-3; cdr3_aa: CAIRAESSYNSPLHF; cdr3_nt: TGTGCCATCAGGGCGGAGAGCTCCTATAATTCACCCCTCCACTTT
j_call: TRBJ2-1; d_call: TRBD2; clone_size: -; v_call: TRBV9; cdr3_aa: CASSSSGGPPSSYNEQFF; cdr3_nt: TGTGCCAGCAGCTCAAGCGGGGGGCCTCCCAGCTCCTACAATGAGCAGTTCTTC
j_call: TRBJ2-5; d_call: -; clone_size: -; v_call: TRBV5-1; cdr3_aa: CASSLVQYQETQYF; cdr3_nt: TGCGCCAGCAGCTTGGTGCAGTATCAAGAGACCCAGTACTTC
j_call: TRBJ2-2; d_call: TRBD2; clone_size: -; v_call: TRBV5-1; cdr3_aa: CASSSPLRGSNTGELFF; cdr3_nt: TGCGCCAGCAGCTCCCCCCTGCGGGGGTCGAACACCGGGGAGCTGTTTTTT
j_call: TRBJ2-2; d_call: TRBD2; clone_size: -; v_call: TRBV11-2; cdr3_aa: CASSLRRGASNNTGELFF; cdr3_nt: TGTGCCAGCAGCCTACGGCGGGGGGCCTCGAATAACACCGGGGAGCTGTTTTTT
j_call: TRBJ1-2; d_call: -; clone_size: once; v_call: TRBV15; cdr3_aa: CATSRGGGGGYTF; cdr3_nt: TGTGCCACCAGCAGAGGAGGGGGTGGTGGCTACACCTTC
j_call: TRBJ2-5; d_call: -; clone_size: -; v_call: TRBV7-9; cdr3_aa: CASSALGGAGETQYF; cdr3_nt: TGTGCCAGCAGCGCCCTAGGGGGGGCGGGGGAGACCCAGTACTTC
j_call: TRBJ2-2; d_call: TRBD2; clone_size: -; v_call: TRBV2; cdr3_aa: CASLGLAGGLGGELFF; cdr3_nt: TGTGCCAGCCTCGGACTAGCGGGGGGGCTCGGCGGGGAGCTGTTTTTT
j_call: TRBJ2-2; d_call: TRBD1; clone_size: -; v_call: TRBV6-6; cdr3_aa: CASSFTLQGATGELFF; cdr3_nt: TGTGCCAGCAGTTTTACTTTACAGGGGGCGACCGGGGAGCTGTTTTTT
j_call: TRBJ1-6; d_call: -; clone_size: -; v_call: TRBV15; cdr3_aa: CATSRDTGYSPLHF; cdr3_nt: TGTGCCACCAGCAGAGACACCGGGTATTCACCCCTCCACTTT
j_call: TRBJ2-2; d_call: -; clone_size: once; v_call: TRBV4-3; cdr3_aa: CASSPTRRTGSSGELFF; cdr3_nt: TGCGCCAGCAGCCCGACAAGGCGAACAGGGTCTAGCGGGGAGCTGTTTTTT
j_call: TRBJ1-1; d_call: -; clone_size: -; v_call: TRBV6-6; cdr3_aa: CASSYGGQNTEAFF; cdr3_nt: TGTGCCAGCAGTTACGGGGGACAGAACACTGAAGCTTTCTTT
j_call: TRBJ2-1; d_call: -; clone_size: -; v_call: TRBV5-1; cdr3_aa: CASSLPDSPGVF; cdr3_nt: TGCGCCAGCAGCCTTCCGGACAGTCCTGGGGTCTTC
j_call: TRBJ2-5; d_call: -; clone_size: -; v_call: TRBV15; cdr3_aa: CALTGPNQETQYF; cdr3_nt: TGTGCCTTAACAGGGCCGAATCAAGAGACCCAGTACTTC
j_call: TRBJ1-2; d_call: TRBD1; clone_size: -; v_call: TRBV5-1; cdr3_aa: CASRVGTGSNYGYTF; cdr3_nt: TGCGCCAGCAGGGTGGGGACAGGGTCTAACTATGGCTACACCTTC
j_call: TRBJ1-4; d_call: TRBD1; clone_size: -; v_call: TRBV27; cdr3_aa: CASRPTGGVWWEKLFF; cdr3_nt: TGTGCCAGCAGGCCTACAGGGGGCGTCTGGTGGGAAAAACTGTTTTTT
j_call: TRBJ2-7; d_call: TRBD1; clone_size: -; v_call: TRBV9; cdr3_aa: CASSRQTGSAYEQYF; cdr3_nt: TGTGCCAGCAGCCGCCAGACAGGGTCGGCCTACGAGCAGTACTTC
j_call: TRBJ2-7; d_call: TRBD1; clone_size: -; v_call: TRBV5-1; cdr3_aa: CASSLADRSDPYEQYF; cdr3_nt: TGCGCCAGCAGCTTGGCGGACAGGTCAGATCCCTACGAGCAGTACTTC
j_call: TRBJ2-2; d_call: TRBD1; clone_size: -; v_call: TRBV25-1; cdr3_aa: CASTGTGITGELFF; cdr3_nt: TGTGCCAGCACCGGGACAGGGATCACCGGGGAGCTGTTTTTT
j_call: TRBJ2-5; d_call: TRBD1; clone_size: -; v_call: TRBV7-9; cdr3_aa: CASSWSGTGGRFETQYF; cdr3_nt: TGTGCCAGCAGCTGGTCCGGGACAGGTGGACGTTTCGAGACCCAGTACTTC
j_call: TRBJ2-2; d_call: TRBD1; clone_size: -; v_call: TRBV19; cdr3_aa: CASRVKGALTGELFF; cdr3_nt: TGTGCCAGTAGGGTCAAGGGGGCCCTCACCGGGGAGCTGTTTTTT
j_call: TRBJ1-6; d_call: TRBD1; clone_size: -; v_call: TRBV5-1; cdr3_aa: CASSLGDRGFSPLHF; cdr3_nt: TGCGCCAGCAGCTTGGGTGACAGGGGGTTTTCACCCCTCCACTTT
j_call: TRBJ1-2; d_call: TRBD1; clone_size: -; v_call: TRBV2; cdr3_aa: CASSDPGTGGLLYGYTF; cdr3_nt: TGTGCCAGCAGTGATCCCGGGACAGGGGGATTACTCTATGGCTACACCTTC
j_call: TRBJ1-4; d_call: -; clone_size: -; v_call: TRBV7-2; cdr3_aa: CASSSHFQGTNEKLFF; cdr3_nt: TGTGCCAGCAGCAGTCACTTTCAGGGAACTAATGAAAAACTGTTTTTT
j_call: TRBJ1-3; d_call: -; clone_size: -; v_call: TRBV5-4; cdr3_aa: CASSLDNSGNTIYF; cdr3_nt: TGTGCCAGCAGCTTGGATAACTCTGGAAACACCATATATTTT
j_call: TRBJ2-3; d_call: TRBD2; clone_size: -; v_call: TRBV7-2; cdr3_aa: CASSLRTKLASTDTQYF; cdr3_nt: TGTGCCAGCAGCTTAAGGACCAAACTAGCGAGCACAGATACGCAGTATTTT
j_call: TRBJ1-1; d_call: TRBD1; clone_size: -; v_call: TRBV29-1; cdr3_aa: CSGQGSTEAFF; cdr3_nt: TGCAGCGGACAGGGTAGCACTGAAGCTTTCTTT
j_call: TRBJ1-2; d_call: -; clone_size: -; v_call: TRBV4-3; cdr3_aa: CASSQVLGGNYGYTF; cdr3_nt: TGCGCCAGCAGCCAAGTGCTTGGGGGCAACTATGGCTACACCTTC
j_call: TRBJ2-7; d_call: TRBD1; clone_size: -; v_call: TRBV27; cdr3_aa: CASSRQGVYEQYF; cdr3_nt: TGTGCCAGCAGCCGACAGGGAGTCTACGAGCAGTACTTC
j_call: TRBJ2-3; d_call: TRBD2; clone_size: once; v_call: TRBV13; cdr3_aa: CASSLWTSGDRDTQYF; cdr3_nt: TGTGCCAGCAGCTTATGGACTAGCGGGGATCGGGATACGCAGTATTTT
j_call: TRBJ1-6; d_call: -; clone_size: -; v_call: TRBV30; cdr3_aa: CAWSGNGRGNSPLHF; cdr3_nt: TGTGCCTGGAGTGGTAACGGACGGGGTAATTCACCCCTCCACTTT
j_call: TRBJ2-1; d_call: TRBD2; clone_size: -; v_call: TRBV7-9; cdr3_aa: CASSPFGGSSYNEQFF; cdr3_nt: TGTGCCAGCAGTCCATTCGGGGGGAGCTCCTACAATGAGCAGTTCTTC
j_call: TRBJ2-3; d_call: TRBD1; clone_size: -; v_call: TRBV5-6; cdr3_aa: CASSLEAGGHTDTQYF; cdr3_nt: TGTGCCAGCAGCTTGGAGGCAGGGGGTCACACAGATACGCAGTATTTT
j_call: TRBJ2-2; d_call: TRBD2; clone_size: -; v_call: TRBV7-2; cdr3_aa: CASSARLAVNTGELFF; cdr3_nt: TGTGCCAGCAGCGCCCGACTAGCGGTAAACACCGGGGAGCTGTTTTTT
j_call: TRBJ2-1; d_call: TRBD2; clone_size: -; v_call: TRBV5-1; cdr3_aa: CASSLRLAGGDNEQFF; cdr3_nt: TGCGCCAGCAGCTTGCGACTAGCGGGGGGTGACAATGAGCAGTTCTTC
j_call: TRBJ2-5; d_call: -; clone_size: -; v_call: TRBV11-2; cdr3_aa: CASSLERPVGANEETQYF; cdr3_nt: TGTGCCAGCAGCTTAGAACGACCCGTAGGAGCGAACGAAGAGACCCAGTACTTC
j_call: TRBJ1-1; d_call: -; clone_size: -; v_call: TRBV7-2; cdr3_aa: CASSLVHGSTEAFF; cdr3_nt: TGTGCCAGCAGCTTAGTGCATGGGAGCACTGAAGCTTTCTTT
j_call: TRBJ2-7; d_call: -; clone_size: -; v_call: TRBV5-3; cdr3_aa: CARSCDPGHSYEQYF; cdr3_nt: TGTGCCAGAAGCTGTGATCCGGGACACTCCTACGAGCAGTACTTC
j_call: TRBJ1-3; d_call: -; clone_size: -; v_call: TRBV5-6; cdr3_aa: CASSLVQRNTIYF; cdr3_nt: TGTGCCAGCAGCTTGGTTCAGAGAAACACCATATATTTT
j_call: TRBJ2-7; d_call: TRBD2; clone_size: -; v_call: TRBV29-1; cdr3_aa: CSVEGGEGAFYEQYF; cdr3_nt: TGCAGCGTTGAAGGAGGGGAGGGCGCCTTCTACGAGCAGTACTTC
j_call: TRBJ1-2; d_call: -; clone_size: once; v_call: TRBV4-1; cdr3_aa: CASSQDWGQGGGYGYTF; cdr3_nt: TGCGCCAGCAGCCAAGATTGGGGGCAGGGAGGGGGCTATGGCTACACCTTC
j_call: TRBJ2-1; d_call: -; clone_size: -; v_call: TRBV5-1; cdr3_aa: CASSLVVGGDNEQFF; cdr3_nt: TGCGCCAGCAGCTTGGTAGTAGGGGGGGACAATGAGCAGTTCTTC
j_call: TRBJ2-5; d_call: TRBD1; clone_size: once; v_call: TRBV2; cdr3_aa: CASSELSTGNLQETQYF; cdr3_nt: TGTGCCAGCAGTGAACTGTCGACAGGGAACCTCCAAGAGACCCAGTACTTC
j_call: TRBJ2-5; d_call: TRBD2; clone_size: -; v_call: TRBV27; cdr3_aa: CASSFRAGVKETQYF; cdr3_nt: TGTGCCAGCAGTTTCAGGGCGGGGGTGAAAGAGACCCAGTACTTC
j_call: TRBJ2-3; d_call: TRBD2; clone_size: -; v_call: TRBV5-1; cdr3_aa: CASSLVSGGASTDTQYF; cdr3_nt: TGCGCCAGCAGCTTGGTGAGCGGGGGGGCCAGCACAGATACGCAGTATTTT
j_call: TRBJ2-7; d_call: -; clone_size: -; v_call: TRBV6-1; cdr3_aa: CASSEGLAYEQYF; cdr3_nt: TGTGCCAGCAGTGAGGGACTGGCCTACGAGCAGTACTTC
j_call: TRBJ1-1; d_call: TRBD1; clone_size: -; v_call: TRBV5-1; cdr3_aa: CASSAGTGYTEAFF; cdr3_nt: TGCGCCAGCAGCGCAGGGACAGGGTATACTGAAGCTTTCTTT
j_call: TRBJ1-1; d_call: -; clone_size: once; v_call: TRBV6-5; cdr3_aa: CASSYTGFEAFF; cdr3_nt: TGTGCCAGCAGTTACACGGGGTTTGAAGCTTTCTTT
j_call: TRBJ1-5; d_call: TRBD1; clone_size: -; v_call: TRBV11-2; cdr3_aa: CASSWVTGQPQHF; cdr3_nt: TGTGCCAGCAGCTGGGTGACAGGGCAGCCCCAGCATTTT
j_call: TRBJ2-3; d_call: -; clone_size: -; v_call: TRBV5-1; cdr3_aa: CASGGTGSDTQYF; cdr3_nt: TGCGCCAGCGGAGGGACGGGTTCAGATACGCAGTATTTT
j_call: TRBJ1-5; d_call: TRBD1; clone_size: -; v_call: TRBV29-1; cdr3_aa: CSVYKRDSSNQPQHF; cdr3_nt: TGCAGCGTTTATAAACGGGACAGTAGCAATCAGCCCCAGCATTTT